This TCR beta chain was obtained from a study of T cell responses to AZD1222 COVID-19 vaccine. Study background: Investigators merged groups given second doses at roughly 4 or roughly 12 weeks. Study-level results: Samples come after the peak T cell response, not at day 14. Most donors were white British and more were female, and clonal diversity was possibly underestimated.

TCRdb's copy holds only in-frame clones and misses some; the assay was immunoSEQ multiplex PCR. The profile shows 100,000 to 130,000 clones, around 84% of them singletons. In germline, CDR1 is SEHNR, CDR2 FQNEAQ (reference sequence). V gave up 1 base and J gave up 3 bases, with 10 bases separating them. CDR3 length: 14 residues. This clone came up a few times. Its target is not known. Source: peripheral blood, taken on day 0 of AZD1222 vaccination. The V call is TRBV7-9, the J call TRBJ2-7; D not certain. The sequence derives from an adult in good health. The CDR3 spells CASSLGQPVYEQYF. The CDR3 region has the DNA TGTGCCAGCAGCTTAGGTCAGCCCGTCTACGAGCAGTACTTC. The full variable domain, with the rest looked up from reference TRBV7-9 and TRBJ2-7, is DTGVSQNPRHKITKRGQNVTFRCDPISEHNRLYWYRQTLGQGPEFLTYFQNEAQLEKSRLLSDRFSAERPKGSFSTLEIQRTEQGDSAMYLCASSLGQPVYEQYFGPGTRLTVT.